These 20 T cell receptor beta chains were sequenced from one sample in a study of regulatory T cells in long-lasting Graves disease. Libraries of TCR beta came from iRepertoire HTBI primers plus Arm-PCR of CDR3 regions. TCRdb ran MiXCR on the multiplex PCR reads and lists one entry per CDR3 protein. Of 380,000 or so distinct CDR3 sequences listed, about 16% are singletons. Documented time point: newly diagnosed GD, antithyroid drugs for less than 3 months. The authors made the TCR library using RNA they extracted from PBMCs. These same data were also listed under a study on T cells in Graves' hyperthyroidism and ophthalmopathy.

The sample consisted of peripheral blood mononuclear cells (PBMCs), taken at new diagnosis, from a patient treated with antithyroid drugs. The receptors originated from a woman aged 18-29 years with Graves disease.

On this clonotype: Given a far larger clone just one base away, this is likely a sequencing read error. The final CDR3 position lacks the conserved phenylalanine or tryptophan, pointing to a likely read error. J is TRBJ2-3 and V is TRBV7-2; TRBD1 matches at 7 bases. Trimming took 8 bases from V and 1 from J; bases not matched to a gene: 3. This CDR3 region has 13 residues. Germline lookup yields CDR1 SGHTA and CDR2 FQGNSA. CDR3 sequence reads: CASGGQGTDTQYL. In DNA form, the CDR3 reads TGTGCCAGCGGAGGACAGGGCACAGATACGCAGTATCTT.

This clonotype has just a few counts. The gene calls are TRBV15 and TRBJ2-7, with TRBD2 matching over 11 bases. The germline gives CDR1 LNHNV, CDR2 YYDKDF (reference sequence). The CDR3 totals 15 residues. J lost 7 bases, V lost 5 bases, and 10 bases had no gene match. CDR3 nucleotides: TGTGCCACCAGCCTTAAACTAGCGGGAGAAGGGGAGCAGTACTTC. Its protein is CATSLKLAGEGEQYF.

The chain has TRBV28 and TRBJ1-4, with D tentatively TRBD1 (5 bases). The V end lost 1 base, the J end lost 7 bases, and 10 bases lay between the germline ends. The germline gives CDR1 MDHEN, CDR2 SYDVKM. The CDR3 length is 14 residues. As DNA, the CDR3 is TGTGCCAGCAGTTTATCAGGGCCCTCTGAAAAACTGTTTTTT. Its translation: CASSLSGPSEKLFF. Using reference TRBV28 and TRBJ1-4 for the parts outside the CDR3, the full variable domain is DVKVTQSSRYLVKRTGEKVFLECVQDMDHENMFWYRQDPGLGLRLIYFSYDVKMKEKGDIPEGYSVSREKKERFSLILESASTNQTSMYLCASSLSGPSEKLFFGSGTQLSVL.

This clonotype turned up a few times. V usage is TRBV9 and J usage is TRBJ1-2, with 12 bases identical to TRBD1. The germline CDR1 and CDR2 sequences are SGDLS and YYNGEE. The CDR3 runs 15 residues. V shed 3 bases, J shed 3 bases, and the junction held 3 bases outside the gene matches. The DNA of the CDR3 is TGTGCCAGCAGCGCGGGACAGGGGGCGGACTATGGCTACACCTTC. It translates to CASSAGQGADYGYTF.

This clonotype was detected a few times. The chain is built from TRBV19 and TRBJ2-1; 7 nucleotides align to TRBD2. V dropped 3 bases and J dropped 0; count of bases not matched to a gene: 8. The CDR3 is 17 residues long. Germline V CDR1 and CDR2: LNHDA, SQIVND (reference sequence). The CDR3 here is CASSIAASGSSYNEQFF. For the CDR3, the DNA is TGTGCCAGTAGTATCGCGGCTAGCGGAAGCTCCTACAATGAGCAGTTCTTC.

In regard to this clonotype: The junction shows a germline mismatch at one end, possibly a read error. J is TRBJ1-6 and V is TRBV2; D is unclear. CDR1 and CDR2 (germline): SNHLY, FYNNEI. The CDR3 is made up of 15 amino acids. As DNA, the CDR3 is TGTGCCAGCAGTGTCTGGGCTCGGGATAATTCACCCTTCCACTTT. Translated, it gives CASSVWARDNSPFHF.

This CDR3 reads CASSQDNHRSDTKNIQYF. In nucleotides, the CDR3 is TGCGCCAGCAGCCAAGACAACCACCGGTCGGACACAAAAAACATTCAGTACTTC. V usage is TRBV4-1 and J usage is TRBJ2-4; TRBD1 might be the D (5 bases). V lost 0 bases to trimming and J lost 4 bases, with 19 bases between them. The germline V gene has CDR1 MGHRA and CDR2 YSYEKL. The CDR3 sequence is 18 residues long.

The sample holds many counts of this clonotype. J is TRBJ2-1 and V is TRBV28; 10 bases map to TRBD1. The CDR3 totals 18 residues. Germline CDR1 MDHEN, CDR2 SYDVKM. V was clipped by 6 bases and J by 0 bases; unmatched bases: 11. The CDR3 spells CASRWDRGTWGSYNEQFF. Written as DNA, the CDR3 is TGTGCCAGCAGATGGGACAGGGGAACGTGGGGCTCCTACAATGAGCAGTTCTTC. The complete variable domain, with remaining parts taken from reference TRBV28 and TRBJ2-1, reads DVKVTQSSRYLVKRTGEKVFLECVQDMDHENMFWYRQDPGLGLRLIYFSYDVKMKEKGDIPEGYSVSREKKERFSLILESASTNQTSMYLCASRWDRGTWGSYNEQFFGPGTRLTVL.

The V call is TRBV6-2 or TRBV6-3, the J call TRBJ2-1, with TRBD2 identical over 14 bases. V lost 2 bases and J lost 9; bases outside the gene matches: 9. CDR1 is MNHEY and CDR2 is SVGEGT in the germline V gene. CDR3 size: 17 residues. The CDR3 sequence is CASSYPTGLAGVFEQFF. DNA for the CDR3: TGTGCCAGCAGTTACCCCACGGGACTAGCGGGAGTTTTTGAGCAGTTCTTC.

This chain joins TRBV12-3 or TRBV12-4 and TRBJ2-7; 7 bases line up with TRBD1. CDR3 length: 16 amino acids. Losses at the gene ends were 4 bases for V and 0 bases for J; bases not matched to a gene: 9. The CDR3 bases are TGTGCCAGCAGTTGGGAACACAGGGGCAGCTCCTACGAGCAGTACTTC. It is translated as CASSWEHRGSSYEQYF.

Notes on this clonotype: Given a much more abundant clone one base away, this may be a read error. The chain combines TRBV6-1 with TRBJ1-1; TRBD1 is a possible D gene (5 bases). CDR3 length: 14 amino acids. Per germline, CDR1 MNHNS and CDR2 SASEGT. Between the trimmed V and J ends, which lost 6 bases and 3 bases, there was a span of 14 bases. The chain's CDR3 is CASRRQGVDTEAFF. CDR3 DNA sequence: TGTGCCAGCAGACGCCAGGGAGTGGACACTGAAGCTTTCTTT.

This clonotype was seen a few times. A clone one base away is much larger, so this may be a read error. This chain uses TRBV12-3 or TRBV12-4 with TRBJ2-5, with 14 bases matching TRBD2. CDR3 length: 16 residues. The ends lost 4 bases at V and 9 bases at J; junction bases unmatched: 10. Here the CDR3 reads CASSSGLAGVPEAQYF. CDR3 DNA: TGTGCCAGCAGTTCGGGACTAGCGGGGGTCCCTGAGGCCCAGTACTTC.

This clonotype has a count of ten or more. V usage is TRBV28 and J usage is TRBJ1-1; D may be TRBD1 (5 bases). The CDR3 runs 16 residues. Germline-derived CDR1 and CDR2 are MDHEN and SYDVKM. V shed 3 bases and J shed 5 bases, with 19 bases lying between them. The CDR3 coding sequence is TGTGCCAGCAGTTTTAAAATAGGGACCGGACGAACTGAAGCTTTCTTT. Its translation is CASSFKIGTGRTEAFF.

This clonotype was counted at least ten times. One junction end disagrees with the germline gene, perhaps due to a read error. This chain joins TRBV5-1 and TRBJ2-1; 10 nucleotides line up with TRBD1. Germline lookup yields CDR1 SGHRS and CDR2 YFSETQ. The CDR3 runs to 15 residues. The CDR3: CASSLGQGPNNEQFF. The CDR3 DNA reads as TGTGCCAGCAGCTTGGGACAGGGGCCCAACAATGAGCAGTTCTTC.

This clonotype came up a few times. The chain carries TRBV5-6 and TRBJ1-3, with D unresolved. Germline CDR1 and CDR2: SGHDT and YYEEEE. This CDR3 has 17 residues. The V end was cut by 4 bases, the J end by 3 bases, with 20 bases between. CDR3 loop: CASSGYSEWDSGNTIYF. As DNA, the CDR3 is TGTGCCAGCAGCGGATACTCCGAATGGGATAGTGGAAACACCATATATTTT.

On this clonotype itself: This could be a read error, since a much larger clone is one nucleotide away. This chain uses TRBV27 with TRBJ1-6, with a weak D call TRBD1 (5 bases). The V end lost 8 bases, the J end lost 4 bases, and 12 bases lay between the germline ends. From germline, CDR1 is MNHEY and CDR2 SMNVEV (reference sequence). The CDR3 has 14 residues. CDR3 residues: CASGPTDYNSPLHF. The CDR3 nucleotides are TGTGCCAGCGGTCCGACAGATTATAATTCACCCCTCCACTTT.

Only a few counts were recorded for this clonotype. At one end, the junction sequence differs from germline, possibly due to a read error. J is TRBJ2-5 and V is TRBV3-1; TRBD2 is a possible D gene (5 bases). The CDR3 sequence is 16 residues long. Germline CDR1 reads LGHDT; CDR2 reads YNNKEL (reference sequence). The CDR3 coding sequence is TGTGCCAGCAGCCAAAAGAGAGCGGACCCCCAAGAGGCCCAGTACTTC. Translation gives CASSQKRADPQEAQYF.

The CDR3 coding sequence is TGTGCCAGCAGTTTATCAGGGGGCGCGAATGGCTACACCTTC. This sequence encodes CASSLSGGANGYTF. The genes are TRBV12-3 or TRBV12-4 and TRBJ1-2; 8 nucleotides match TRBD1. The V segment lost 2 bases and the J segment 6 bases; nucleotides outside the gene matches: 5. The CDR3 sequence is 14 residues long.

This clonotype was observed many times. The V call is TRBV3-1, the J call TRBJ2-2; D possibly matches TRBD1 or TRBD2 (5 bases each). The CDR3 contains 13 residues. Germline V CDR1 and CDR2: LGHDT, YNNKEL (reference sequence). V was shortened by 4 bases and J by 6 bases, with 9 bases between the two germline ends. DNA for the CDR3: TGTGCCAGCAGCCGACTGGGGGCCGGGGAGCTGTTTTTT. Protein sequence: CASSRLGAGELFF.

Points on this clonotype: A much larger clone sits a single nucleotide away, making a read error possible. The chain couples TRBV6-5 to TRBJ2-7; 10 nucleotides agree with TRBD2. CDR3 length: 16 amino acids. J gave up 4 bases and V 2 bases, and 8 bases lay outside the gene matches. The germline gives CDR1 MNHEY, CDR2 SVGAGI. The CDR3: CASSYGLAGAYYEQYF. DNA for the CDR3: TGTGCCAGCAGTTACGGGCTAGCGGGGGCATATTACGAGCAGTACTTC.